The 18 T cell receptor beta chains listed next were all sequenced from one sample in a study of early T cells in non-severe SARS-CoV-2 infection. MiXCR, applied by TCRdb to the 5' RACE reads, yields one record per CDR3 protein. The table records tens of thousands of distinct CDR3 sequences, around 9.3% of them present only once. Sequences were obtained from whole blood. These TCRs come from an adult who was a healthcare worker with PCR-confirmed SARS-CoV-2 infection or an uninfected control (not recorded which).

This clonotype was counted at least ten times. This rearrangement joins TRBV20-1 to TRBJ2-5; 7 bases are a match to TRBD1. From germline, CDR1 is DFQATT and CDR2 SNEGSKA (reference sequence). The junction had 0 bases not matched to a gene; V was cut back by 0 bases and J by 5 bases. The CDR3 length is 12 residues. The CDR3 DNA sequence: TGCAGTGCTAGAGACAGGGGGGAGACCCAGTACTTC. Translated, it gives CSARDRGETQYF.

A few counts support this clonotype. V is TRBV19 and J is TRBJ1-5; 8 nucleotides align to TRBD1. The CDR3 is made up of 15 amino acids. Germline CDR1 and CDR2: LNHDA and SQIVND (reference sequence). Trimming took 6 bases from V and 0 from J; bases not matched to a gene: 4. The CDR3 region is CASRADRDSNQPQHF. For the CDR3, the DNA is TGTGCCAGTAGAGCGGACAGGGATAGCAATCAGCCCCAGCATTTT. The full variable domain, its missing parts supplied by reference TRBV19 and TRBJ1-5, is DGGITQSPKYLFRKEGQNVTLSCEQNLNHDAMYWYRQDPGQGLRLIYYSQIVNDFQKGDIAEGYSVSREKKESFPLTVTSAQKNPTAFYLCASRADRDSNQPQHFGDGTRLSIL.

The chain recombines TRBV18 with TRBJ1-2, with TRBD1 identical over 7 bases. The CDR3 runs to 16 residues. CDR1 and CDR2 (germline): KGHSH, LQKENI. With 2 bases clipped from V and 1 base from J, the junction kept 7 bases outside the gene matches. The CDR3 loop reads CASSPIQGIYNYGYTF. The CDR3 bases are TGTGCCAGCTCACCAATACAGGGGATCTATAACTATGGCTACACCTTC.

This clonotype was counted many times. The CDR3 region is CASSFRGNEQFF. CDR3 DNA sequence: TGTGCCAGCAGCTTTCGAGGCAATGAGCAGTTCTTC. The genes are TRBV7-8 and TRBJ2-1; the D is unclear. The CDR3 runs to 12 residues. Germline CDR1 is SGHVS and CDR2 is FQNEAQ. Trimming pared 3 bases from V and 6 bases from J, leaving 6 bases between. Supplemented by reference TRBV7-8 and TRBJ2-1, the full variable domain reads GAGVSQSPRYKVAKRGQDVALRCDPISGHVSLFWYQQALGQGPEFLTYFQNEAQLDKSGLPSDRFFAERPEGSVSTLKIQRTQQEDSAVYLCASSFRGNEQFFGPGTRLTVL.

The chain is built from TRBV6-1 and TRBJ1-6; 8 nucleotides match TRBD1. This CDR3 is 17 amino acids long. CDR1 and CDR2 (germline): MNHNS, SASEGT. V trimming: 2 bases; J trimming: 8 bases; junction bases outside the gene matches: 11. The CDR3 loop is CASSEPLTGEIYSPLHF. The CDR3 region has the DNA TGTGCCAGCAGTGAACCACTGACAGGGGAGATATATTCACCCCTCCACTTT.

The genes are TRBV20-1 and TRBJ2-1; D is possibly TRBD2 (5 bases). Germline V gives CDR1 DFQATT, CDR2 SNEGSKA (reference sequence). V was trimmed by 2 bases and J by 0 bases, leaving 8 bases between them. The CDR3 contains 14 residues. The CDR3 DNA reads TGCAGTGCTAGACACGGACTCTCCTACAATGAGCAGTTCTTC. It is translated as CSARHGLSYNEQFF.

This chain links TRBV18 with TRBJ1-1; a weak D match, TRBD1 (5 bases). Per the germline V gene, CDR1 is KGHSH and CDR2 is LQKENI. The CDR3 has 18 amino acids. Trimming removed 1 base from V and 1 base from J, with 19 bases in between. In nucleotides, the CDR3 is TGTGCCAGCTCACCACTTGGGGCATCGGCTAGAACGAACACTGAAGCTTTCTTT. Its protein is CASSPLGASARTNTEAFF.

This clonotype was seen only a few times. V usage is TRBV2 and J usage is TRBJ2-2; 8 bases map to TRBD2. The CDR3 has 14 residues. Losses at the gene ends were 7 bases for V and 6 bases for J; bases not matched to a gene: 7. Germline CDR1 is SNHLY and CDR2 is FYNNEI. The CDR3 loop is CASKSGRVPGELFF. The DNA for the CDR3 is TGTGCCAGCAAAAGCGGGAGAGTTCCCGGGGAGCTGTTTTTT.

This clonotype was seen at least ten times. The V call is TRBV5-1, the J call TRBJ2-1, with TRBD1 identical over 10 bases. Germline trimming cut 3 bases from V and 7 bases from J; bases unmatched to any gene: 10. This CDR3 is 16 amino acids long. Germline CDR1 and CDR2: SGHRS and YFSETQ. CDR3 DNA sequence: TGCGCCAGCAGCTATCAGGGACAGGGGATAGAGAATGAGCAGTTCTTC. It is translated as CASSYQGQGIENEQFF.

Written as DNA, the CDR3 is TGTGCCAGCAGCCCGCGGGTAGCCAAAAACATTCAGTACTTC. It yields the protein CASSPRVAKNIQYF. The chain couples TRBV3-1 to TRBJ2-4; D might be TRBD2 (5 bases). This CDR3 has 14 amino acids. V lost 4 bases to trimming and J lost 0 bases, with 7 bases between them. The germline V gene has CDR1 LGHDT and CDR2 YNNKEL (reference sequence). The whole variable domain, filled in from reference TRBV3-1 and TRBJ2-4, reads DTAVSQTPKYLVTQMGNDKSIKCEQNLGHDTMYWYKQDSKKFLKIMFSYNNKELIINETVPNRFSPKSPDKAHLNLHINSLELGDSAVYFCASSPRVAKNIQYFGAGTRLSVL.

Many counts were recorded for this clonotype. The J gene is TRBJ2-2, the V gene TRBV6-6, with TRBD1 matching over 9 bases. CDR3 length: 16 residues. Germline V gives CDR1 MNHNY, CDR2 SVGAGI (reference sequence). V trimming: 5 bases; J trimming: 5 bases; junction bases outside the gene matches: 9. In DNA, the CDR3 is TGTGCCAGCAGTGGGATAACCGGGACAGGGACCGGGGAGCTGTTTTTT. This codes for CASSGITGTGTGELFF.

The CDR3 coding sequence is TGTGCCAGTAGTATTCTGGGAGTCAGCTCTGGGGCCAACGTCCTGACTTTC. Translated, it gives CASSILGVSSGANVLTF. V usage is TRBV19 and J usage is TRBJ2-6; D is possibly TRBD2 (5 bases). Trimming shortened V by 3 bases and J by 0 bases, and 12 bases separated the two germline ends. This CDR3 is built from 17 residues. In germline, CDR1 is LNHDA, CDR2 SQIVND (reference sequence). Drawing the rest from reference TRBV19 and TRBJ2-6, the complete variable domain is DGGITQSPKYLFRKEGQNVTLSCEQNLNHDAMYWYRQDPGQGLRLIYYSQIVNDFQKGDIAEGYSVSREKKESFPLTVTSAQKNPTAFYLCASSILGVSSGANVLTFGAGSRLTVL.

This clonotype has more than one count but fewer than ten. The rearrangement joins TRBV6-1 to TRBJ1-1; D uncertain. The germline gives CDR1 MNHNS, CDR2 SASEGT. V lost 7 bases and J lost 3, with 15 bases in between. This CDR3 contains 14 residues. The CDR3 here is CASTQDPRDTEAFF. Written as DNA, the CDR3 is TGTGCCAGCACCCAAGACCCACGGGACACTGAAGCTTTCTTT.

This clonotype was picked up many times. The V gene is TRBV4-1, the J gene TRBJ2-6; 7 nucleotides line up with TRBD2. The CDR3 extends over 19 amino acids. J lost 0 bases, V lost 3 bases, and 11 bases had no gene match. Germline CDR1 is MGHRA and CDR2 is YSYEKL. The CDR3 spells CASSQRELAPSSGANVLTF. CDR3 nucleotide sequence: TGCGCCAGCAGCCAGAGGGAACTAGCGCCGAGCTCTGGGGCCAACGTCCTGACTTTC.

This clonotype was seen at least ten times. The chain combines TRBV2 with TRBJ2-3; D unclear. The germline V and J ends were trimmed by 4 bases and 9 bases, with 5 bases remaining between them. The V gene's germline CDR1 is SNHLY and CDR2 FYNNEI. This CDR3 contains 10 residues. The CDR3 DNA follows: TGTGCCAGCAGTGGCCCAACGCAGTATTTT. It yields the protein CASSGPTQYF.

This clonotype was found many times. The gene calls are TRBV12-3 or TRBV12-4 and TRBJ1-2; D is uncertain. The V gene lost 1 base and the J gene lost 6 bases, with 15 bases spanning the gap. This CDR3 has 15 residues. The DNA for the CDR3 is TGTGCCAGCAGTTTAGTTATACAGCCAGGACATGGCTACACCTTC. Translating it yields CASSLVIQPGHGYTF.

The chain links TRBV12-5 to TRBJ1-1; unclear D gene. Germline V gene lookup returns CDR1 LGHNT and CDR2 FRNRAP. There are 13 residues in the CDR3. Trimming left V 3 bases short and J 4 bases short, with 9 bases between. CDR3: CASGLKGGTEAFF. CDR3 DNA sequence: TGTGCTAGTGGTTTAAAAGGAGGCACTGAAGCTTTCTTT.

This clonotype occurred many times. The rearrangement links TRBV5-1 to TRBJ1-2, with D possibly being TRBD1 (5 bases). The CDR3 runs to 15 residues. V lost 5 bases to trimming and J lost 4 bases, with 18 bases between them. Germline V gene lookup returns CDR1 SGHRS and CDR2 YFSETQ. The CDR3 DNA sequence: TGCGCCAGCAGGTTTCAAGGATCAGGGTTCTATGGCTACACCTTC. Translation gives CASRFQGSGFYGYTF.